These 17 T cell receptor beta chains came from one sample sequenced in a study of blood T cells in healthy people across ages. A second PCR of roughly 7 to 11 cycles used a sample-barcoded 5' primer and a J-beta primer mix. TCRdb called the 5' RACE reads again in MiXCR, with one record for every CDR3 protein. The sample carries about 1,400,000 distinct CDR3 sequences, around 59% recorded once. Sequenced material: blood. These receptors originate from a man aged 18 to 29 in good health.

The chain couples TRBV12-3 or TRBV12-4 to TRBJ2-7; TRBD1 or TRBD2 may be the D gene (5 bases each). The CDR3 consists of 14 residues. The germline V and J ends were trimmed by 3 bases and 5 bases, with 14 bases remaining between them. The CDR3 region has the DNA TGTGCCAGCAGTTTTACAGGTGGGACCGACGAGCAGTACTTC. It encodes CASSFTGGTDEQYF.

This clonotype was observed a few times. The genes are TRBV5-1 and TRBJ1-2; 8 positions match TRBD1. Germline V lookup: CDR1 SGHRS, CDR2 YFSETQ. CDR3 length: 13 amino acids. With V trimmed by 4 bases and J by 9 bases, 8 bases remained unmatched. The CDR3: CASSGGQGESYTF. The CDR3 DNA sequence: TGCGCCAGCAGCGGTGGACAGGGCGAGAGCTACACCTTC.

V and J are TRBV11-2 and TRBJ1-2; D gene uncertain. In germline, CDR1 is SGHAT, CDR2 FQNNGV. The CDR3 length is 15 residues. The V end was cut by 1 base, the J end by 4 bases, with 13 bases between. CDR3 sequence reads: CASSLVPGVTYGYTF. The CDR3 DNA follows: TGTGCCAGCAGCTTAGTCCCGGGAGTGACCTATGGCTACACCTTC.

As DNA, the CDR3 is TGCAGTGCTAGTCGTTGGGAGGGGAATGAGCAGTTCTTC. It codes for CSASRWEGNEQFF. The chain joins TRBV20-1 to TRBJ2-1; 7 nucleotides line up with TRBD2. This CDR3 is 13 amino acids long. The J segment lost 7 bases and the V segment lost 3 bases, leaving 6 bases of the junction unmatched. Germline V lookup: CDR1 DFQATT, CDR2 SNEGSKA (reference sequence).

The V gene is TRBV20-1, the J gene TRBJ2-5; tentative D call: TRBD2 (5 bases). Trimming removed 0 bases at V and 2 bases at J, with 13 bases between. CDR3 size: 15 residues. The germline V gene encodes CDR1 DFQATT and CDR2 SNEGSKA (reference sequence). The CDR3: CSARDGETIQETQYF. The CDR3 nucleotides are TGCAGTGCTAGAGATGGGGAGACGATACAAGAGACCCAGTACTTC.

This clonotype has a handful of counts. This sequence joins TRBV5-1 and TRBJ2-1; D gene unclear. This CDR3 contains 13 residues. Germline lookup yields CDR1 SGHRS and CDR2 YFSETQ. Trimming took off 6 bases at V and 5 bases at J, with 12 bases between the two ends. The CDR3: CASNPLPNNEQFF. The CDR3 DNA is TGCGCCAGCAACCCGCTACCCAACAATGAGCAGTTCTTC.

This clonotype was counted a few times. V gene TRBV29-1 combines with J gene TRBJ2-4, with TRBD2 matching 7 bases. The end of the DNA fits TRBJ2-7 better, so the J call may be wrong. Germline lookup yields CDR1 SQVTM and CDR2 ANQGSEA. This CDR3 is 13 amino acids long. The CDR3 coding sequence is TGCAGCGTTGAAGGAGCTAGCGGAGTCGAGCAGTACTTC. Its translation is CSVEGASGVEQYF.

This clonotype has a single count. The J gene is TRBJ2-7, the V gene TRBV20-1; tentatively, D is TRBD2 (7 bases). V lost 5 bases and J lost 2, with 19 bases in between. The CDR3 runs 15 residues. In germline, CDR1 is DFQATT, CDR2 SNEGSKA (reference sequence). The CDR3: CSARLRAGATYEQYF. Here the CDR3 DNA reads TGCAGTGCTCGCCTTCGGGCGGGGGCCACCTACGAGCAGTACTTC.

This clonotype has just a few counts. The CDR3 is CASSQDLWAGQYF. CDR3 DNA sequence: TGCGCCAGCAGCCAAGATCTTTGGGCCGGGCAGTACTTC. The chain employs TRBV4-3 and TRBJ2-7; unclear D gene. CDR3 length: 13 residues. Germline V gene sequence: CDR1 LGHNA, CDR2 YSLEER. V lost 0 bases to trimming and J lost 9 bases, with 12 bases between them.

This clonotype has more than one count but fewer than ten. The rearrangement uses TRBV10-3 and TRBJ1-5, with 9 bases lining up with TRBD1. This CDR3 comprises 13 residues. V gave up 9 bases and J gave up 7 bases; unmatched junction bases: 7. In germline, CDR1 is ENHRY, CDR2 SYGVKD. DNA of the CDR3: TGTGCCATTAGACAGGGGGAGAGACAGCCCCAGCATTTT. Residues: CAIRQGERQPQHF.

This clonotype was detected once. The gene calls are TRBV7-9 and TRBJ2-7; perhaps TRBD2 as D (5 bases). V lost 0 bases to trimming and J lost 3 bases, with 15 bases between them. The CDR3 has 16 amino acids. Looked up from germline, CDR1 is SEHNR and CDR2 is FQNEAQ (reference sequence). The CDR3 sequence: CASSLALGLDFYEQYF. CDR3 nucleotide sequence: TGTGCCAGCAGCTTAGCGCTTGGACTTGACTTCTACGAGCAGTACTTC.

CDR3 amino acids: CASRPDPDSPLHF. The CDR3 DNA is TGTGCCAGCAGACCCGACCCAGATTCACCCCTCCACTTT. J is TRBJ1-6 and V is TRBV28; D not certain. The ends were cut back, 6 bases at V and 8 bases at J, with 11 bases in the middle. The CDR3 is made up of 13 amino acids. The germline V gene encodes CDR1 MDHEN and CDR2 SYDVKM.

This clonotype was counted a few times. The chain carries TRBV11-2 and TRBJ2-7, with D possibly matching TRBD2 (6 bases). Germline V lookup: CDR1 SGHAT, CDR2 FQNNGV. This CDR3 is 14 amino acids long. V shed 11 bases and J shed 0 bases, with 17 bases lying between them. CDR3 sequence (DNA): TGTGCCGCCGCACCCGGGGGAAACTCCTACGAGCAGTACTTC. Protein product: CAAAPGGNSYEQYF.

This rearrangement joins TRBV25-1 to TRBJ2-1, with 12 bases matching TRBD2. Germline CDR1 reads MGHDK; CDR2 reads SYGVNS. The CDR3 contains 17 residues. V lost 5 bases to trimming and J lost 10 bases; unmatched junction nucleotides: 15. CDR3 nucleotide sequence: TGTGCCAGCAGTAAGCGGACTAGCGGGATAACAATCCACGAGCAGTTCTTC. It encodes CASSKRTSGITIHEQFF.

In nucleotides, the CDR3 is TGTGCCAGCAGCTCCAACCCGGGACAGGGGACAGATACGCAGTATTTT. Protein product: CASSSNPGQGTDTQYF. V gene TRBV7-6 combines with J gene TRBJ2-3, with 10 positions matching TRBD1. This CDR3 is built from 16 residues. V gave up 4 bases and J gave up 3 bases; unmatched junction bases: 7. Germline V gene data show CDR1 as SGHVS and CDR2 as FNYEAQ.

This clonotype appeared once. This chain connects TRBV6-5 to TRBJ1-2; D gene ambiguous. The germline V and J ends were trimmed by 0 bases and 4 bases, with 15 bases remaining between them. CDR3 length equals 16 residues. Germline lookup yields CDR1 MNHEY and CDR2 SVGAGI. The CDR3 nucleotides are TGTGCCAGCAGTTACTCGAAGGGCTCTGGGTTCTATGGCTACACCTTC. It encodes CASSYSKGSGFYGYTF.

Regarding this clonotype: A junction boundary mismatches the germline segment, possibly from a read error. The rearrangement uses TRBV4-2 and TRBJ1-2, with D hard to call. The CDR3 is 15 amino acids. Per germline, CDR1 LGHNA and CDR2 YNFKEQ. CDR3 residues: CAGSQEEQTPYGYTF. CDR3 DNA: TGTGCCGGCAGCCAAGAGGAGCAAACCCCCTATGGCTACACCTTC.